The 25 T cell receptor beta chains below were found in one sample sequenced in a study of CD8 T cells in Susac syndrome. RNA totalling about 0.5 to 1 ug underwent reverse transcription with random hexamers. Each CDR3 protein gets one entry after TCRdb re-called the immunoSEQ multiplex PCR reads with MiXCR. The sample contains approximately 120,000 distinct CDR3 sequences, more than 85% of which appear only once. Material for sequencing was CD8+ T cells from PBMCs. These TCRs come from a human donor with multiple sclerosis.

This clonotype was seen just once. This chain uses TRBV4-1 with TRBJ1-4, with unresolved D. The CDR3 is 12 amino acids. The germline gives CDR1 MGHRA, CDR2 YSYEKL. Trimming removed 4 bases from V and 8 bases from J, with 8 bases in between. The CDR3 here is CASSPDREKLFF. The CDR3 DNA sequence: TGCGCCAGCAGCCCGGACCGGGAAAAACTGTTTTTT.

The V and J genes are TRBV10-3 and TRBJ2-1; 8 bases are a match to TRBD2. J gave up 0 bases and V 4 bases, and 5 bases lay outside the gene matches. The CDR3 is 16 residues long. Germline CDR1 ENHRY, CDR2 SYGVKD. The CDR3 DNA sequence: TGTGCCATCAGTGGCAGCGGGAGCAGCTCCTACAATGAGCAGTTCTTC. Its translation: CAISGSGSSSYNEQFF.

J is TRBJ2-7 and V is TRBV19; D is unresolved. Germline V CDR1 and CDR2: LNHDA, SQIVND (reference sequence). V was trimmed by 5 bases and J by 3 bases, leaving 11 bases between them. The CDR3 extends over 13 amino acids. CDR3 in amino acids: CASSRRQDYEQYF. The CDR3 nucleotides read TGTGCCAGTAGTCGCCGCCAGGACTACGAGCAGTACTTC.

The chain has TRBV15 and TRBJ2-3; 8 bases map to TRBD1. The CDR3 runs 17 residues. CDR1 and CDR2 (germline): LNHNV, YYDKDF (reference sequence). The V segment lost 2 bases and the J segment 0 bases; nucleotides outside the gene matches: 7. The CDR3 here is CATSRTMGQASTDTQYF. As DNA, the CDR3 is TGTGCCACCAGCAGAACCATGGGACAGGCGAGCACAGATACGCAGTATTTT.

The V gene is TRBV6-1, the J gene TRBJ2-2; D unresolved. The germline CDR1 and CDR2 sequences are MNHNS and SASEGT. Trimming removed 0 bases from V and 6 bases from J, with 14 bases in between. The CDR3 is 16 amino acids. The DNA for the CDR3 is TGTGCCAGCAGTGAAGCGGGCATTACCGTATCCGGGGAGCTGTTTTTT. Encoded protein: CASSEAGITVSGELFF.

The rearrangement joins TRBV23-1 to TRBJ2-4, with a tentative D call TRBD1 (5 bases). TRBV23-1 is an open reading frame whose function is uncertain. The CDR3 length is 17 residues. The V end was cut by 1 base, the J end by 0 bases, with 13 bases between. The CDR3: CASSQWRRERAKNIQYF. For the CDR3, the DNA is TGCGCCAGCAGTCAATGGCGCAGGGAAAGAGCCAAAAACATTCAGTACTTC.

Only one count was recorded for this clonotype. CDR3 protein: CAISEETGYGDEQFF. The CDR3 DNA sequence: TGTGCCATCAGTGAGGAGACAGGGTATGGCGATGAGCAGTTCTTC. V and J are TRBV10-3 and TRBJ2-1; 7 bases line up with TRBD1. CDR1 and CDR2 from the germline V gene are ENHRY and SYGVKD. CDR3 length: 15 residues. The trim removed 2 bases at V and 8 bases at J, leaving 9 bases unmatched.

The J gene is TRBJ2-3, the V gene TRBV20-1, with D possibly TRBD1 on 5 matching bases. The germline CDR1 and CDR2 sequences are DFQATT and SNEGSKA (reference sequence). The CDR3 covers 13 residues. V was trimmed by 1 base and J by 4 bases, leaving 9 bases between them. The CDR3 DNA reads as TGCAGTGCTAGAGTAAGGGGCGCAGATACGCAGTATTTT. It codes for CSARVRGADTQYF.

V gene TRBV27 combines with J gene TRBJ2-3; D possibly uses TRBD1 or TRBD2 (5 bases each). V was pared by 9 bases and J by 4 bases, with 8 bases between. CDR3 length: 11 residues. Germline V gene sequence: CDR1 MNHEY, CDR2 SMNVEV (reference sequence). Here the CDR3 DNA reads TGTGCCAGTTGGGGGTCAGATACGCAGTATTTT. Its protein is CASWGSDTQYF.

CDR3 sequence reads: CASSLRALSYNEQFF. For the CDR3, the DNA is TGTGCCAGCAGTTTAAGGGCCTTATCCTACAATGAGCAGTTCTTC. V is TRBV27 and J is TRBJ2-1, with D unresolved. This CDR3 contains 15 residues. In germline, CDR1 is MNHEY, CDR2 SMNVEV (reference sequence). Trimming cost V 2 bases and J 1 base, with 9 bases left between them.

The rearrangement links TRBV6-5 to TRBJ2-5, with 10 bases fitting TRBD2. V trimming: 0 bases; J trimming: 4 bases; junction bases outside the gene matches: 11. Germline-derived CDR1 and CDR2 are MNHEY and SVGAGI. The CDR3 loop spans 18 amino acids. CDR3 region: CASSYSPLAGGGVETQYF. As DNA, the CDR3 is TGTGCCAGCAGTTACTCCCCATTAGCGGGGGGTGGGGTAGAGACCCAGTACTTC.

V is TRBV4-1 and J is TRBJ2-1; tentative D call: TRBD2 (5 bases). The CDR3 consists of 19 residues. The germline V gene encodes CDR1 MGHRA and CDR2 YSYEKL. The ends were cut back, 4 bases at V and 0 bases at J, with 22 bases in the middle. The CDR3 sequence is CASSPLRRAPGSSYNEQFF. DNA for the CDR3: TGCGCCAGCAGCCCTTTACGGCGGGCCCCGGGGAGCTCCTACAATGAGCAGTTCTTC.

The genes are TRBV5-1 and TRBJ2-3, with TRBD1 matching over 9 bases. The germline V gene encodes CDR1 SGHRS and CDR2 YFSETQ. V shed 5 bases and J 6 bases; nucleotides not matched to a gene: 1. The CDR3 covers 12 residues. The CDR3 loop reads CASRTGGDTQYF. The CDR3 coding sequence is TGCGCCAGCAGGACAGGGGGGGATACGCAGTATTTT.

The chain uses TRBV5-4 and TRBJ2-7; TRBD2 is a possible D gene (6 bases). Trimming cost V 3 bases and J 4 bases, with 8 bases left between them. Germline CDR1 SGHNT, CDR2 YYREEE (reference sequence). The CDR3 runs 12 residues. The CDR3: CASSYGGYEQYF. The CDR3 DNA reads TGTGCCAGCAGCTATGGAGGGTACGAGCAGTACTTC.

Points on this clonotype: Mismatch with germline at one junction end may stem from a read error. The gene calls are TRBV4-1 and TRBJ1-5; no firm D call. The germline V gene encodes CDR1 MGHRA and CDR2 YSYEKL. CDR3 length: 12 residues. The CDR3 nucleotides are TGCGCCAGCAGCCAAGGGAATCAGCTCCAGCATTTT. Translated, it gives CASSQGNQLQHF.

The CDR3 is CASSPDREHEQYF. The CDR3 nucleotides read TGTGCCAGCAGCCCAGACAGGGAACACGAGCAGTACTTC. This chain joins TRBV9 and TRBJ2-7; TRBD1 aligns across 7 bases. Germline assignment: CDR1 SGDLS and CDR2 YYNGEE. The CDR3 runs to 13 residues. V dropped 4 bases and J dropped 5; count of bases not matched to a gene: 6.

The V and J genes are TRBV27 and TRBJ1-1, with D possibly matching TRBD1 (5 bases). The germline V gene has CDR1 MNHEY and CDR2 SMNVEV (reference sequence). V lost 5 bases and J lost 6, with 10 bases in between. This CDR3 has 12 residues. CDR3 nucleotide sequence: TGTGCCAGCAGTCCGATGGGGGCTGAAGCTTTCTTT. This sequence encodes CASSPMGAEAFF.

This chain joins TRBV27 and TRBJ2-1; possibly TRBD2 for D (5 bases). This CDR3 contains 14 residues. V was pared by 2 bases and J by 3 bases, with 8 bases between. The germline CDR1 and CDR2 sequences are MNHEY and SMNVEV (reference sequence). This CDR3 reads CASSLAGHYNEQFF. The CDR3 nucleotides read TGTGCCAGCAGTTTAGCGGGCCACTACAATGAGCAGTTCTTC.

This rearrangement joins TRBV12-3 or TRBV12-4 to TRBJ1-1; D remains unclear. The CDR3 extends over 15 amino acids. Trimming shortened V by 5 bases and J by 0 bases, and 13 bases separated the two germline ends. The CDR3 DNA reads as TGTGCCAGCAGTACGAGGACGGATCTGAACACTGAAGCTTTCTTT. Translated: CASSTRTDLNTEAFF.

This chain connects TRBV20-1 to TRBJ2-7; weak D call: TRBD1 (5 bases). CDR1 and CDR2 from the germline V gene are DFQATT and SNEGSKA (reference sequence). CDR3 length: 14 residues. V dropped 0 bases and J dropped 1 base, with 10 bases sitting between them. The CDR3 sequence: CSARDPDSSYEQYF. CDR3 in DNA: TGCAGTGCTAGAGACCCCGACAGTTCCTACGAGCAGTACTTC.

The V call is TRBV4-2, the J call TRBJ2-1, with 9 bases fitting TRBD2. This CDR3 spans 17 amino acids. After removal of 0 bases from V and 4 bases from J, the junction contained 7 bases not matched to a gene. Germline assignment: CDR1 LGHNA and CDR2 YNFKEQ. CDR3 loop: CASSQELAGLIYNEQFF. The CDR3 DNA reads TGTGCCAGCAGCCAAGAGCTAGCGGGGCTAATTTACAATGAGCAGTTCTTC.

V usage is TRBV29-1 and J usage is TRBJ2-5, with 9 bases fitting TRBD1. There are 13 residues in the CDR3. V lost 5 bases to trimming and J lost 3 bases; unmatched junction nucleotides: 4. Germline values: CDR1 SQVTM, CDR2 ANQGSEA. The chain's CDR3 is CSVSRTGEETQYF. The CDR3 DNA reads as TGCAGCGTTAGTAGGACAGGGGAAGAGACCCAGTACTTC.

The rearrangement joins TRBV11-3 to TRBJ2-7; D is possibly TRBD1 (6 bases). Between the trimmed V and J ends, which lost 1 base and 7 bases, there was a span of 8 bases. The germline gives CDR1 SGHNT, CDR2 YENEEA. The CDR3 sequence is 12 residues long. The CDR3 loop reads CASSLVQGEQYF. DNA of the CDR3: TGTGCCAGCAGCTTAGTCCAGGGGGAGCAGTACTTC.

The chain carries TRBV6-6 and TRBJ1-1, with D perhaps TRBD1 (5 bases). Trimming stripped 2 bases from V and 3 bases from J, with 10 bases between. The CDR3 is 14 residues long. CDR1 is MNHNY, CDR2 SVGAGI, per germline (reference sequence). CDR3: CASSYGGAYTEAFF. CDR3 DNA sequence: TGTGCCAGCAGTTACGGTGGGGCTTACACTGAAGCTTTCTTT.

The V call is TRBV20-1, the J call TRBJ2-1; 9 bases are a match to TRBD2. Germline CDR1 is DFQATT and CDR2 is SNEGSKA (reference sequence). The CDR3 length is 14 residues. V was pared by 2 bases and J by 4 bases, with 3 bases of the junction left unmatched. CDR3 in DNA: TGCAGTGCTAGACACAGCGGGGGGTACAATGAGCAGTTCTTC. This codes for CSARHSGGYNEQFF.